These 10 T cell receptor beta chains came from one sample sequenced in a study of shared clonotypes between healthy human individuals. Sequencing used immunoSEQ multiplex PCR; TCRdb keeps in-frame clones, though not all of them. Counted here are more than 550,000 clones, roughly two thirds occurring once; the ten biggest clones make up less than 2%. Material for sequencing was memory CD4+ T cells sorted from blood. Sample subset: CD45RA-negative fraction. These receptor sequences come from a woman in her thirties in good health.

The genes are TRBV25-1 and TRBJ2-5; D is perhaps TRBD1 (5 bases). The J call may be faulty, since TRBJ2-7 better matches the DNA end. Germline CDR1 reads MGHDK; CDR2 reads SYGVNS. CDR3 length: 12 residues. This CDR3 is CASARASYEQYF. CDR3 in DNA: TGTGCCAGCGCCAGGGCCTCCTACGAGCAGTACTTC.

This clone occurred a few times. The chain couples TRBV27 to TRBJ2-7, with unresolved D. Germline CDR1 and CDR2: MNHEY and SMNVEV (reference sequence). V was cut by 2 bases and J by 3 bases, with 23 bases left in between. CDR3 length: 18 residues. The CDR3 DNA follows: TGTGCCAGCAGTTTACGCGGAATAGAAAGATCCCAATACTACGAGCAGTACTTC. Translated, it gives CASSLRGIERSQYYEQYF.

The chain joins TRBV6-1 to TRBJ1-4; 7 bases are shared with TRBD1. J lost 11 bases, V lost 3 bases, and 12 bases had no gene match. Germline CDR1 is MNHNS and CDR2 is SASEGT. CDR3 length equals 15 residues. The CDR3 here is CASSDPGTELGKLFF. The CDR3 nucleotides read TGTGCCAGCAGTGATCCCGGGACAGAGCTTGGGAAACTGTTTTTT.

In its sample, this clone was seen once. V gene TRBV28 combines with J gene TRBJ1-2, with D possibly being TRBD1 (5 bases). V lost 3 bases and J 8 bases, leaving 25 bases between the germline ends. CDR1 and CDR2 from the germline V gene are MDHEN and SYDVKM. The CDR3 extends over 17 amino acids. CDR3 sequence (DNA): TGTGCCAGCAGTTTTATTACCAGATTTAGGGGCCCGGGGGGCTACACCTTC. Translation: CASSFITRFRGPGGYTF.

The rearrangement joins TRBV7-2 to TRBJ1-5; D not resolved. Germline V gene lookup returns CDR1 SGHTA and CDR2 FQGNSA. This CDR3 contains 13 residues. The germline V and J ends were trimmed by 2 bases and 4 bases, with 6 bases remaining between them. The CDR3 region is CASSLWQNQPQHF. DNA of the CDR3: TGTGCCAGCAGCTTATGGCAGAATCAGCCCCAGCATTTT.

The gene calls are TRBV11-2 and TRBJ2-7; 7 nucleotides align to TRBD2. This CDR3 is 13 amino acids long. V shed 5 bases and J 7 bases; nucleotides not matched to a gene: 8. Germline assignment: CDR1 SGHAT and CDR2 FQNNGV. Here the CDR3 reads CASSAGLVGEQYF. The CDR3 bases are TGTGCCAGCAGCGCCGGACTAGTGGGGGAGCAGTACTTC.

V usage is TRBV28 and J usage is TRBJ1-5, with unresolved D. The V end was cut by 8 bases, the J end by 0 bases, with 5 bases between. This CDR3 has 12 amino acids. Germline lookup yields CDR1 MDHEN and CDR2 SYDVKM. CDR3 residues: CASGDSNQPQHF. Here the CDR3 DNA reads TGTGCCAGCGGAGATAGCAATCAGCCCCAGCATTTT.

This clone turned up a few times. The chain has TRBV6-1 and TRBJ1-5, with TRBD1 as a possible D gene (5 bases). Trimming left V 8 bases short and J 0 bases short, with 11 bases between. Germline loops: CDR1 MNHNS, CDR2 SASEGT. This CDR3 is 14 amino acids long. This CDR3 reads CASGGGDSNQPQHF. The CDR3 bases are TGTGCCAGCGGGGGAGGAGATAGCAATCAGCCCCAGCATTTT.

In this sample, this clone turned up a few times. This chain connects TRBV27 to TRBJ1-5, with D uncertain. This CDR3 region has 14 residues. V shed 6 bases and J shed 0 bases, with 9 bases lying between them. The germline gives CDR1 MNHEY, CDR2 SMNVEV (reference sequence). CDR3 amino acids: CASSNLYSNQPQHF. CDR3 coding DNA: TGTGCCAGCAGCAACCTTTATAGCAATCAGCCCCAGCATTTT.

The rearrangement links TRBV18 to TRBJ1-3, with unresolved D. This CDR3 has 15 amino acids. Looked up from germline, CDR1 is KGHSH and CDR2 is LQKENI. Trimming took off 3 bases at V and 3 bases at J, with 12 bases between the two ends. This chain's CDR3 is CASSPPGLFGNTIYF. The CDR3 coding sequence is TGTGCCAGCTCACCGCCCGGACTGTTTGGAAACACCATATATTTT.